The rows below give T cell receptor beta chains drawn from one sample of a study of metastatic and nonmetastatic thyroid tumors. Using MiXCR, TCRdb re-called clones from the PCR reads. The data show approximately 74,000 clones, 12% to 15% seen once. Sequenced sample: blood. These receptors originate from a male donor with papillary thyroid cancer or a benign thyroid nodule (not recorded which). Some clones in this sample may be carry-over from other donors' samples. Each CDR3 is given with its conserved first and last residue. Each record gives: clone size, V gene, J gene, D gene, CDR3 protein, CDR3 DNA. A D gene is named only where the DNA matches it firmly. The size entry is marked missing in some rows and otherwise reads once, few, many or a size class.

size: many
V: TRBV3-1
J: TRBJ2-3
D: TRBD2
CDR3: CASSPLTSGIRDTQYF
DNA: TGTGCCAGCAGCCCTTTAACTAGCGGGATACGGGATACGCAGTATTTT

size: many
V: TRBV15
J: TRBJ1-5
D: .
CDR3: CATSRVQGNQPQHF
DNA: TGTGCCACCAGCAGAGTACAGGGTAATCAGCCCCAGCATTTT

size: many
V: TRBV6-4
J: TRBJ1-1
D: .
CDR3: CASSDTSRATEAFF
DNA: TGTGCCAGCAGTGACACCTCAAGGGCCACTGAAGCTTTCTTT

size: .
V: TRBV11-2
J: TRBJ2-7
D: TRBD1
CDR3: CASKPGGAAPYEQYF
DNA: TGTGCCAGCAAACCAGGGGGCGCCGCCCCATACGAGCAGTACTTC

size: few
V: TRBV12-3/TRBV12-4
J: TRBJ2-1
D: TRBD2
CDR3: CASSPDSGTSGGEQFF
DNA: TGTGCCAGCAGTCCCGATTCCGGGACTAGCGGGGGTGAGCAGTTCTTC

size: .
V: TRBV15
J: TRBJ2-1
D: TRBD1
CDR3: CATSRSTGGNEYFF
DNA: TGTGCCACCAGCAGGTCTACAGGGGGGAATGAGTATTTCTTC

size: many
V: TRBV28
J: TRBJ2-7
D: .
CDR3: CASSLLAASYEQYF
DNA: TGTGCCAGCAGTTTACTAGCTGCGTCCTACGAGCAGTACTTC

size: .
V: TRBV9
J: TRBJ2-1
D: TRBD1
CDR3: CASSVGWGTGNEQFF
DNA: TGTGCCAGCAGCGTAGGGTGGGGGACAGGGAATGAGCAGTTCTTC

size: many
V: TRBV20-1
J: TRBJ1-2
D: TRBD1
CDR3: CSARDEDRVVGGYTF
DNA: TGCAGTGCTAGAGATGAAGACAGGGTTGTAGGTGGCTACACCTTC

size: many
V: TRBV6-1
J: TRBJ2-3
D: TRBD1
CDR3: CASSEGTGGGDTQYF
DNA: TGTGCCAGCAGTGAAGGGACAGGGGGCGGAGATACGCAGTATTTT

size: .
V: TRBV4-2
J: TRBJ2-3
D: TRBD2
CDR3: CASSPGTSGVPTDTQYF
DNA: TGTGCCAGCAGCCCGGGCACTAGCGGGGTCCCCACAGATACGCAGTATTTT

size: .
V: TRBV20-1
J: TRBJ1-2
D: .
CDR3: CSAPTGSTNYGYTF
DNA: TGCAGTGCTCCCACAGGCTCGACTAACTATGGCTACACCTTC

size: many
V: TRBV20-1
J: TRBJ1-1
D: .
CDR3: CSVKWGMNTEAFF
DNA: TGCAGTGTTAAATGGGGGATGAACACTGAAGCTTTCTTT